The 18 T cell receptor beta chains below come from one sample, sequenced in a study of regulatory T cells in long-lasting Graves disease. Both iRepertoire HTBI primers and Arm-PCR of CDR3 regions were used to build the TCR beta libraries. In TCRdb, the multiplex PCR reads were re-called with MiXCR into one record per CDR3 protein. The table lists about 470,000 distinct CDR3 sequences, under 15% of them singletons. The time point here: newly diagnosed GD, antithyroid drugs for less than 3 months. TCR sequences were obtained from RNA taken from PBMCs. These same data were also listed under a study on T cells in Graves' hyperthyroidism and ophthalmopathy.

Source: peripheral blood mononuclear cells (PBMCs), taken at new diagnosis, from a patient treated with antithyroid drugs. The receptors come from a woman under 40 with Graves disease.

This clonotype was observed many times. CDR3 coding DNA: TGTGCCTGGAGTGGGGAGGGGGAGACCCAGTACTTC. Translated: CAWSGEGETQYF. This rearrangement joins TRBV30 to TRBJ2-5, with TRBD2 matching over 7 bases. Per the germline V gene, CDR1 is GTSNPN and CDR2 is SVGIG (reference sequence). The V segment lost 1 base and the J segment 5 bases; nucleotides outside the gene matches: 1. The CDR3 length is 12 residues.

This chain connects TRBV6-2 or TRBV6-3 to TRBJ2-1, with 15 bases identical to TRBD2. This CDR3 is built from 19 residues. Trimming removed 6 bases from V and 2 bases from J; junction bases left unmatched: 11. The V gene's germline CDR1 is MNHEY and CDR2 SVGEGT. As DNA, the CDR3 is TGTGCCAGCAGGAATACGGTGGGACTAGCGGGAGGCCCCTACAATGAGCAGTTCTTC. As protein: CASRNTVGLAGGPYNEQFF.

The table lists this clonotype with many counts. The CDR3 here is CASIDSITDYNEQFF. CDR3 sequence (DNA): TGTGCCAGCATCGACTCAATTACCGACTACAATGAGCAGTTCTTC. The chain links TRBV7-2 to TRBJ2-1; D uncertain. This CDR3 comprises 15 residues. Germline V lookup: CDR1 SGHTA, CDR2 FQGNSA. Trimming left V 7 bases short and J 3 bases short, with 16 bases between.

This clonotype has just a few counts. In nucleotides, the CDR3 is TGTGCCAGCAGCCAACATTTTAGCGGACCCAGCACAGATACGCAGTATTTT. Encoded protein: CASSQHFSGPSTDTQYF. The gene calls are TRBV5-8 and TRBJ2-3; D is perhaps TRBD2 (6 bases). The CDR3 is made up of 17 amino acids. The V gene lost 4 bases and the J gene lost 0 bases, with 18 bases spanning the gap. Germline-derived CDR1 and CDR2 are SGHTS and YDEGEE.

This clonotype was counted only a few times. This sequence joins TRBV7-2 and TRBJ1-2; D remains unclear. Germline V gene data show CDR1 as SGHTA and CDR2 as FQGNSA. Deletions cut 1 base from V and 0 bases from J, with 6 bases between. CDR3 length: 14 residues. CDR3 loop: CASSLDIANYGYTF. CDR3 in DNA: TGTGCCAGCAGCTTAGATATCGCTAACTATGGCTACACCTTC.

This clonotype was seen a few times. CDR3 sequence: CASSASRDSPLLNREQYF. The CDR3 region has the DNA TGTGCCAGCAGCGCCAGTCGGGACAGTCCCCTACTGAATCGTGAGCAGTACTTC. The chain joins TRBV5-6 to TRBJ2-7; 7 bases align to TRBD1. Germline CDR1 reads SGHDT; CDR2 reads YYEEEE. With 4 bases clipped from V and 7 bases from J, the junction kept 23 bases outside the gene matches. The CDR3 consists of 18 residues.

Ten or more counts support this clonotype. The CDR3 region is CSVFGDYNEQFF. The CDR3 region has the DNA TGCAGTGTGTTCGGAGACTACAATGAGCAGTTCTTC. The rearrangement joins TRBV20-1 to TRBJ2-1, with D unclear. The V gene lost 7 bases and the J gene lost 3 bases, with 10 bases spanning the gap. Germline CDR1 is DFQATT and CDR2 is SNEGSKA (reference sequence). There are 12 residues in the CDR3.

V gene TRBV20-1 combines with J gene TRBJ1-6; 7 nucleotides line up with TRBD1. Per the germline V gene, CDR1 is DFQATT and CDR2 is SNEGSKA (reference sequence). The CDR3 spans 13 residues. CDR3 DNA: TGCAGCGACAGGGTTCCCCTAAATTCACCCCTCCACTTT. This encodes CSDRVPLNSPLHF.

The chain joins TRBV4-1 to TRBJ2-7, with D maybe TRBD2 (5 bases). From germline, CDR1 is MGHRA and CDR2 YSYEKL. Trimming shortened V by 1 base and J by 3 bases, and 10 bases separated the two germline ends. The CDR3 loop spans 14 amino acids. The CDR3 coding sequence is TGCGCCAGCAGCCAAGTGGTAGACTACTACGAGCAGTACTTC. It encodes CASSQVVDYYEQYF.

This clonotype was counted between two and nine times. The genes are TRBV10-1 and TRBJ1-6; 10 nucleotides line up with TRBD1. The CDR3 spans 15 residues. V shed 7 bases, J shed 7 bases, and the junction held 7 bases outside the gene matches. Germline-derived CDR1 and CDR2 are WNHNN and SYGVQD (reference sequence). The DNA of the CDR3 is TGCGCCAGCAACGAAGGGGGACAGGGGAATTCACCCCTCCACTTT. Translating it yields CASNEGGQGNSPLHF.

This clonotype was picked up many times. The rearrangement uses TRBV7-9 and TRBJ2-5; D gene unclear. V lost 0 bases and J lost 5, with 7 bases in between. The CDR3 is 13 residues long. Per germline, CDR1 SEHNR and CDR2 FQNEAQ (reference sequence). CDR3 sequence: CASSLAGWETQYF. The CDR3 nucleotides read TGTGCCAGCAGCTTAGCAGGGTGGGAGACCCAGTACTTC.

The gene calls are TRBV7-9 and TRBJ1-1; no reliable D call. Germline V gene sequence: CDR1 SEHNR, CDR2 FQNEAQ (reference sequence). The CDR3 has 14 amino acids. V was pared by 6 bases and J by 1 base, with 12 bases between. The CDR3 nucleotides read TGTGCCAGCAGTCAAAAACGAAAGAACACTGAAGCTTTCTTT. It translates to CASSQKRKNTEAFF.

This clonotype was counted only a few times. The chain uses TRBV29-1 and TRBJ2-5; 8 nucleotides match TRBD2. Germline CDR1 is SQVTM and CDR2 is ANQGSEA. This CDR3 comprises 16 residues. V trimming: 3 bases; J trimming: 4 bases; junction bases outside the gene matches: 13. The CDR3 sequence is CSVDGGGSGRGETQYF. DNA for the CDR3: TGCAGCGTTGATGGGGGGGGAAGCGGGAGAGGAGAGACCCAGTACTTC.

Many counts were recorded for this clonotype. The CDR3 loop is CASSLTRTGVPYEQYF. The CDR3 DNA is TGTGCCAGCAGCTTGACCCGGACAGGGGTCCCCTACGAGCAGTACTTC. The chain has TRBV5-6 and TRBJ2-7; TRBD1 matches 9 bases. Germline lookup yields CDR1 SGHDT and CDR2 YYEEEE. With V trimmed by 1 base and J by 2 bases, 7 bases remained unmatched. This CDR3 contains 16 residues.

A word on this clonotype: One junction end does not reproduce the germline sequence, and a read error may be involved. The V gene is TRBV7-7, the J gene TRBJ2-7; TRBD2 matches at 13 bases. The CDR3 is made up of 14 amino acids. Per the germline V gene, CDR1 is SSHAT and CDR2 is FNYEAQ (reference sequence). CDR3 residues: CASSRTSGSGEQYF. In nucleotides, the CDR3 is TGTGCTAGCAGTCGGACTAGCGGGAGTGGCGAGCAGTACTTC.

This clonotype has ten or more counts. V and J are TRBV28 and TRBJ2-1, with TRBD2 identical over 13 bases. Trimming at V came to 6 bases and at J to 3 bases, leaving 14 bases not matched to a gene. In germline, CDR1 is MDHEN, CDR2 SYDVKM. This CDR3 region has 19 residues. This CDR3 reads CASSPETSGGSGSYNEQFF. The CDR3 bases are TGTGCCAGCAGCCCTGAGACTAGCGGGGGGTCGGGAAGCTACAATGAGCAGTTCTTC. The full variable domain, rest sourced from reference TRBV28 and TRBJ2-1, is DVKVTQSSRYLVKRTGEKVFLECVQDMDHENMFWYRQDPGLGLRLIYFSYDVKMKEKGDIPEGYSVSREKKERFSLILESASTNQTSMYLCASSPETSGGSGSYNEQFFGPGTRLTVL.

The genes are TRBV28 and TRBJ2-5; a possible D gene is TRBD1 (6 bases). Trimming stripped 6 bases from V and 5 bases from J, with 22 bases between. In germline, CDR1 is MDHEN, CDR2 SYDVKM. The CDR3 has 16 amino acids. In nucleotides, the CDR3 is TGTGCCAGCAGAGAATCACAGGGAAATGAGGCCGAGACCCAGTACTTC. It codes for CASRESQGNEAETQYF.

The CDR3 region has the DNA TGTGCCAGCAGTTCCCCCACTACGCAGTATTTT. Translating gives CASSSPTTQYF. The chain employs TRBV6-9 and TRBJ2-3; D unclear. The CDR3 has 11 residues. The germline V gene has CDR1 MNHGY and CDR2 SVAAGI. V shed 4 bases and J shed 8 bases, with 7 bases lying between them.